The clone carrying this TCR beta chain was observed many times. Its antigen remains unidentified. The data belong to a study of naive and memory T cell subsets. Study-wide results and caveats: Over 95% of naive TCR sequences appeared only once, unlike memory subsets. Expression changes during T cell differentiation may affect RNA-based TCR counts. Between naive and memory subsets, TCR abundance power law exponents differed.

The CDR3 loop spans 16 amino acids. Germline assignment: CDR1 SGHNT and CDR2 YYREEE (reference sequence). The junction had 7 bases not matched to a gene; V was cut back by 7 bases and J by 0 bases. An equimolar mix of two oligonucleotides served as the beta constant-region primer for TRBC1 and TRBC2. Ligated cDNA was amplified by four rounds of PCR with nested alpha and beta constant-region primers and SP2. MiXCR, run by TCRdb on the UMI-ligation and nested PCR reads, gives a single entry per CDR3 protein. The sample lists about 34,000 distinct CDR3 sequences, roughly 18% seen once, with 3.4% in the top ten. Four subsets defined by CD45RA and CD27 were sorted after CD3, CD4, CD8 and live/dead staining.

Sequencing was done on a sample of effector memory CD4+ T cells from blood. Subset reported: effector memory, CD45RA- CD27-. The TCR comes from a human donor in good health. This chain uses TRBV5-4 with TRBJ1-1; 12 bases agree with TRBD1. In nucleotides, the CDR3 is TGTGCCAGCGGGGGACAGGGGGCTCCCATGAACACTGAAGCTTTCTTT. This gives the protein CASGGQGAPMNTEAFF.